This is a list of T cell receptor beta chains from one sample in a study of shared clonotypes between healthy human individuals. The protocol was immunoSEQ multiplex PCR, while the TCRdb copy is restricted to in-frame clones and leaves out a portion. The data contain some 2.1 million clones, approximately 95% of them singletons. What was sequenced was naive CD8+ T cells sorted from blood. These receptors all come from a man aged 18 to 35 in good health. The CDR3 runs from the conserved cysteine through the conserved F or W. D genes are given only for firm matches. Part of the rows lack a size; the others show once, few, many or a class for expanded clones.

V gene: TRBV6-5
clone size: NA
D gene: NA
J gene: TRBJ2-1
CDR3 protein: CASSYSWASNNEQFF
CDR3 DNA: TGTGCCAGCAGTTACTCGTGGGCTAGCAACAATGAGCAGTTCTTC

V gene: TRBV6-5
clone size: NA
D gene: NA
J gene: TRBJ2-1
CDR3 protein: CASSDRTVSTDEQFF
CDR3 DNA: TGTGCCAGCAGCGATCGGACAGTTAGTACGGATGAGCAGTTCTTC

V gene: TRBV10-1
clone size: NA
D gene: TRBD1
J gene: TRBJ2-2
CDR3 protein: CASSGPGQGMFGELFF
CDR3 DNA: TGCGCCAGCAGTGGCCCGGGACAGGGGATGTTCGGGGAGCTGTTTTTT

V gene: TRBV29-1
clone size: NA
D gene: NA
J gene: TRBJ1-3
CDR3 protein: CSVAGRVNSGNTIYF
CDR3 DNA: TGCAGCGTTGCGGGCAGGGTTAACTCTGGAAACACCATATATTTT

V gene: TRBV6-1
clone size: NA
D gene: NA
J gene: TRBJ1-2
CDR3 protein: CASSEVVTAYGYTF
CDR3 DNA: TGTGCCAGCAGTGAAGTTGTGACAGCCTATGGCTACACCTTC

V gene: TRBV6-5
clone size: NA
D gene: NA
J gene: TRBJ2-1
CDR3 protein: CASSYSGQYNEQFF
CDR3 DNA: TGTGCCAGCAGTTACTCTGGACAGTACAATGAGCAGTTCTTC

V gene: TRBV7-6
clone size: once
D gene: TRBD2
J gene: TRBJ2-7
CDR3 protein: CASSLGGGNSYEQYF
CDR3 DNA: TGTGCCAGCAGCTTGGGCGGGGGGAACTCCTACGAGCAGTACTTC

V gene: TRBV6-4
clone size: NA
D gene: NA
J gene: TRBJ1-2
CDR3 protein: CASRNFQREAYGYTF
CDR3 DNA: TGTGCCAGCAGAAACTTCCAGAGGGAGGCCTATGGCTACACCTTC

V gene: TRBV19
clone size: NA
D gene: TRBD1
J gene: TRBJ2-7
CDR3 protein: CASSADRDQHEQYF
CDR3 DNA: TGTGCCAGTAGTGCCGACAGGGACCAACACGAGCAGTACTTC

V gene: TRBV27
clone size: NA
D gene: TRBD2
J gene: TRBJ2-7
CDR3 protein: CASSPYGGLVYEQYF
CDR3 DNA: TGTGCCAGCAGTCCATATGGGGGACTAGTCTACGAGCAGTACTTC

V gene: TRBV6-5
clone size: NA
D gene: NA
J gene: TRBJ1-5
CDR3 protein: CASSYSRGDQPQHF
CDR3 DNA: TGTGCCAGCAGTTACTCACGGGGGGATCAGCCCCAGCATTTT

V gene: TRBV13
clone size: NA
D gene: NA
J gene: TRBJ1-4
CDR3 protein: CASSPKGIATNEKLFF
CDR3 DNA: TGTGCCAGCAGCCCCAAAGGGATCGCAACTAATGAAAAACTGTTTTTT

V gene: TRBV7-9
clone size: few
D gene: TRBD1
J gene: TRBJ1-6
CDR3 protein: CASSSGTGGPNSPLHF
CDR3 DNA: TGTGCCAGCAGTTCCGGGACAGGGGGCCCGAATTCACCCCTCCACTTT

V gene: TRBV6-5
clone size: once
D gene: NA
J gene: TRBJ2-2
CDR3 protein: CASNGGENTGELFF
CDR3 DNA: TGTGCCAGCAACGGGGGCGAGAACACCGGGGAGCTGTTTTTT

V gene: TRBV4-3
clone size: NA
D gene: NA
J gene: TRBJ2-7
CDR3 protein: CASSSSRGSSYEQYF
CDR3 DNA: TGCGCCAGCAGCTCTTCCAGGGGAAGCTCCTACGAGCAGTACTTC

V gene: TRBV7-3
clone size: NA
D gene: NA
J gene: TRBJ1-2
CDR3 protein: CASSPGGAGGYTF
CDR3 DNA: TGTGCCAGCAGCCCTGGAGGGGCAGGGGGCTACACCTTC